One and the same sample provided the 28 T cell receptor beta chains below, sequenced in a study of identical twins. TCRdb processed the 5' RACE reads anew with MiXCR; each CDR3 protein has one entry. The data show about 660,000 distinct CDR3 sequences, with over 8.5% seen just once and around 0.98% held by the top ten. These data were likewise used in another study, on yellow fever vaccine responses in identical twins.

Sequencing input: PBMCs. The receptor source for this set is a woman aged 18 to 35 in good health.

The V gene is TRBV20-1, the J gene TRBJ2-2; D possibly corresponds to TRBD2 (6 bases). This CDR3 region has 15 residues. Germline CDR1 and CDR2: DFQATT and SNEGSKA (reference sequence). V shed 0 bases and J shed 1 base, with 9 bases lying between them. The DNA for the CDR3 is TGCAGTGCTAGAGATAGGCGGGAGAACACCGGGGAGCTGTTTTTT. Amino acid sequence: CSARDRRENTGELFF.

This clonotype has at least ten counts. This chain connects TRBV12-3 or TRBV12-4 to TRBJ1-3; D is ambiguous. The ends were cut back, 3 bases at V and 4 bases at J, with 7 bases in the middle. This CDR3 is built from 13 residues. CDR3: CASSFGQGNTIYF. The CDR3 DNA sequence: TGTGCCAGCAGTTTCGGTCAGGGAAACACCATATATTTT.

The V call is TRBV28, the J call TRBJ2-2; the D call may be TRBD1 or TRBD2 (5 bases each). The CDR3 consists of 14 residues. V lost 5 bases, J lost 5 bases, and 12 bases lay in between. Germline CDR1 MDHEN, CDR2 SYDVKM. The chain's CDR3 is CASSPPGPTGELFF. The CDR3, as DNA: TGTGCCAGCAGTCCCCCGGGGCCAACCGGGGAGCTGTTTTTT.

This clonotype has ten or more counts. The CDR3 coding sequence is TGTGCCAGCAGTTCCTCTTCGGACACAATGGTCCAAGAGACCCAGTACTTC. Translation gives CASSSSSDTMVQETQYF. This chain joins TRBV28 and TRBJ2-5, with D possibly TRBD1 on 5 matching bases. This CDR3 has 17 amino acids. V was shortened by 4 bases and J by 1 base, with 19 bases between the two germline ends. The germline CDR1 and CDR2 sequences are MDHEN and SYDVKM.

The chain carries TRBV4-1 and TRBJ2-1, with D perhaps matching TRBD2 (6 bases). This CDR3 is 13 amino acids long. V dropped 1 base and J dropped 9 bases, with 10 bases sitting between them. In germline, CDR1 is MGHRA, CDR2 YSYEKL. Here the CDR3 reads CASSQVSGGEQFF. CDR3 nucleotide sequence: TGCGCCAGCAGCCAAGTTTCCGGGGGTGAGCAGTTCTTC.

The rearrangement uses TRBV25-1 and TRBJ1-5, with unresolved D. Germline V gives CDR1 MGHDK, CDR2 SYGVNS. The CDR3 runs to 15 residues. Trimming removed 6 bases from V and 5 bases from J, with 17 bases in between. The CDR3 DNA is TGTGCCAGCAGCCCAGGCTGGGGATATCATCAGCCCCAGCATTTT. As protein: CASSPGWGYHQPQHF.

This clonotype occurred a few times. The J gene is TRBJ2-7, the V gene TRBV6-5; D is unclear. The CDR3 has 13 residues. The V and J ends lost 2 bases and 5 bases respectively, with 10 bases between them. Per germline, CDR1 MNHEY and CDR2 SVGAGI. The CDR3 DNA follows: TGTGCCAGCAGTTACCCGAAAAGGAACGAGCAGTACTTC. Protein sequence: CASSYPKRNEQYF.

At least ten counts were recorded for this clonotype. The chain couples TRBV15 to TRBJ2-1, with 13 positions matching TRBD2. The CDR3 runs to 14 residues. Looked up from germline, CDR1 is LNHNV and CDR2 is YYDKDF (reference sequence). The V segment lost 8 bases and the J segment 7 bases; nucleotides outside the gene matches: 5. CDR3 in amino acids: CATATSGRNNEQFF. CDR3 bases: TGTGCCACCGCGACTAGCGGGAGGAATAATGAGCAGTTCTTC.

J is TRBJ2-5 and V is TRBV12-3 or TRBV12-4, with 11 nucleotides matching TRBD2. The CDR3 is 16 amino acids. J was trimmed by 2 bases and V by 2 bases; bases with no gene match: 4. The CDR3 DNA reads as TGTGCCAGCAGTTTATTCCTAGCGGGGGGACAAGAGACCCAGTACTTC. As protein: CASSLFLAGGQETQYF.

This clonotype came up many times. This chain links TRBV4-1 with TRBJ2-1, with D unresolved. V shed 1 base and J shed 9 bases, with 16 bases lying between them. CDR1 is MGHRA, CDR2 YSYEKL, per germline. This CDR3 has 15 amino acids. CDR3 coding DNA: TGCGCCAGCAGCCAAGGGGTAGGATTTTCGGGTGAGCAGTTCTTC. Its translation is CASSQGVGFSGEQFF.

The rearrangement links TRBV20-1 to TRBJ1-4, with a weak D call TRBD1 (5 bases). The germline gives CDR1 DFQATT, CDR2 SNEGSKA (reference sequence). Trimming removed 0 bases at V and 7 bases at J, with 12 bases between. The CDR3 covers 14 residues. The CDR3 loop reads CSARDVAGSEKLFF. The CDR3 DNA is TGCAGTGCTAGAGATGTTGCAGGGAGTGAAAAACTGTTTTTT.

V is TRBV28 and J is TRBJ2-1, with 7 positions matching TRBD1. Germline CDR1 and CDR2: MDHEN and SYDVKM. This CDR3 spans 13 amino acids. J was trimmed by 10 bases and V by 4 bases; bases with no gene match: 7. Here the CDR3 DNA reads TGTGCCAGCAGTTCCAACACAGGGGTAGAGCAGTTCTTC. Its translation: CASSSNTGVEQFF.

The V gene is TRBV5-1, the J gene TRBJ2-7; 7 positions agree with TRBD2. V shed 1 base, J shed 2 bases, and the junction held 9 bases outside the gene matches. Germline loops: CDR1 SGHRS, CDR2 YFSETQ. There are 16 residues in the CDR3. CDR3 in amino acids: CASSLNGGGSPYEQYF. CDR3 coding DNA: TGCGCCAGCAGCTTGAATGGGGGGGGATCACCCTACGAGCAGTACTTC.

This clonotype came up a few times. The V gene is TRBV24-1, the J gene TRBJ1-5; TRBD1 might be the D (6 bases). Germline CDR1 KGHDR, CDR2 SFDVKD. CDR3 length equals 14 residues. Deletions cut 5 bases from V and 3 bases from J, with 10 bases between. The CDR3 protein is CATSAAGANQPQHF. The CDR3 nucleotides read TGTGCCACCAGTGCTGCAGGGGCCAATCAGCCCCAGCATTTT.

This clonotype showed up many times. The rearrangement uses TRBV28 and TRBJ2-1; D call uncertain. The CDR3 has 13 amino acids. Trimming left V 3 bases short and J 5 bases short, with 8 bases between. Germline loops: CDR1 MDHEN, CDR2 SYDVKM. The CDR3: CASSFYRNNEQFF. The DNA for the CDR3 is TGTGCCAGCAGTTTCTACCGGAACAATGAGCAGTTCTTC.

The chain uses TRBV6-1 and TRBJ2-2; 7 nucleotides align to TRBD2. Trimming removed 7 bases from V and 4 bases from J; junction bases left unmatched: 6. The CDR3 contains 14 residues. CDR1 MNHNS and CDR2 SASEGT come from the germline V gene. Here the CDR3 DNA reads TGTGCCAGCACCAGACTAGCTTTCACCGGGGAGCTGTTTTTT. This translates into CASTRLAFTGELFF.

The chain recombines TRBV4-2 with TRBJ2-7; D gene uncertain. Trimming took off 3 bases at V and 0 bases at J, with 15 bases between the two ends. This CDR3 is built from 16 residues. Germline-derived CDR1 and CDR2 are LGHNA and YNFKEQ. CDR3 amino acids: CASSHAGPVSSYEQYF. The CDR3 region has the DNA TGTGCCAGCAGCCATGCCGGACCCGTGAGCTCCTACGAGCAGTACTTC.

The chain uses TRBV20-1 and TRBJ1-5; D uncertain. The CDR3 length is 16 residues. V lost 3 bases and J lost 0, with 15 bases in between. The germline CDR1 and CDR2 sequences are DFQATT and SNEGSKA (reference sequence). The CDR3 region has the DNA TGCAGTGCTAGTTTACGGGAGACATTTAGCAATCAGCCCCAGCATTTT. Protein: CSASLRETFSNQPQHF.

This chain links TRBV7-3 with TRBJ1-6; 8 bases map to TRBD1. CDR1 and CDR2 (germline): SGHTA, FQGTGA. This CDR3 is built from 16 residues. V was pared by 5 bases and J by 9 bases, with 12 bases of the junction left unmatched. The CDR3 DNA follows: TGTGCCAGCAGCGCCCAGGGGGCTCGACTTGGTTCACCCCTCCACTTT. It translates to CASSAQGARLGSPLHF.

There are a few counts of this clonotype. This rearrangement joins TRBV28 to TRBJ2-2; D is perhaps TRBD2 (6 bases). V lost 6 bases to trimming and J lost 4 bases, with 9 bases between them. The CDR3 length is 13 residues. Germline-derived CDR1 and CDR2 are MDHEN and SYDVKM. The CDR3 loop is CASSWGGTGELFF. CDR3 DNA sequence: TGTGCCAGCAGCTGGGGAGGCACCGGGGAGCTGTTTTTT.

This clonotype was counted many times. The rearrangement joins TRBV29-1 to TRBJ2-3; 7 positions agree with TRBD2. Germline assignment: CDR1 SQVTM and CDR2 ANQGSEA. V shed 3 bases, J shed 3 bases, and the junction held 9 bases outside the gene matches. This CDR3 has 15 amino acids. Here the CDR3 reads CSVERAGVGTDTQYF. The CDR3, as DNA: TGCAGCGTTGAGAGGGCGGGAGTTGGTACAGATACGCAGTATTTT.

The V gene is TRBV11-1, the J gene TRBJ2-7, with 13 bases identical to TRBD2. The CDR3 is made up of 18 amino acids. Germline V CDR1 and CDR2: SGHAT, FQDESV (reference sequence). Trimming cost V 5 bases and J 0 bases; bases outside gene matches: 10. The CDR3 DNA is TGTGCCAGCAGCCCATCTGCCCGGACTAGCGGGGGCTCCTACGAGCAGTACTTC. Its translation is CASSPSARTSGGSYEQYF.

The DNA for the CDR3 is TGTGCCAGCAGTTTTATTGACGGAGCCAGGCCCCAGCATTTT. Protein product: CASSFIDGARPQHF. The gene calls are TRBV12-3 or TRBV12-4 and TRBJ1-5; no clear D. The V end lost 3 bases, the J end lost 9 bases, and 15 bases lay between the germline ends. CDR3 length equals 14 residues.

The DNA for the CDR3 is TGTGCCAGCAGCCCCTCAATTAGCGGGACTAGCACAGATACGCAGTATTTT. Its protein is CASSPSISGTSTDTQYF. The chain is built from TRBV7-2 and TRBJ2-3; 8 positions agree with TRBD2. After removal of 5 bases from V and 0 bases from J, the junction contained 10 bases not matched to a gene. CDR1 is SGHTA and CDR2 is FQGNSA in the germline V gene. CDR3 length: 17 amino acids.

This clonotype was detected ten times or more. This chain links TRBV12-3 or TRBV12-4 with TRBJ2-2; D unresolved. The length of the CDR3 is 12 residues. Trimming removed 3 bases from V and 10 bases from J, with 9 bases in between. CDR3 region: CASSLGLVELFF. The CDR3, as DNA: TGTGCCAGCAGTTTGGGTTTGGTGGAGCTGTTTTTT.

The chain joins TRBV14 to TRBJ2-3; no reliable D call. From germline, CDR1 is SGHDN and CDR2 FVKESK. The CDR3 is 11 residues long. Trimming left V 8 bases short and J 5 bases short, with 8 bases between. The CDR3 nucleotides are TGTGCCAGCGCTATGGGAGATACGCAGTATTTT. This codes for CASAMGDTQYF.

This clonotype was seen a few times. CDR3 region: CASSPSGQTEQFF. In DNA, the CDR3 is TGTGCCAGCAGCCCTTCCGGACAGACCGAGCAGTTCTTC. This rearrangement joins TRBV7-8 to TRBJ2-1; weak D call: TRBD1 (6 bases). Trimming removed 5 bases at V and 10 bases at J, with 15 bases between. Looked up from germline, CDR1 is SGHVS and CDR2 is FQNEAQ. CDR3 length equals 13 residues. The full variable domain, completed using reference TRBV7-8 and TRBJ2-1, is GAGVSQSPRYKVAKRGQDVALRCDPISGHVSLFWYQQALGQGPEFLTYFQNEAQLDKSGLPSDRFFAERPEGSVSTLKIQRTQQEDSAVYLCASSPSGQTEQFFGPGTRLTVL.

The rearrangement uses TRBV27 and TRBJ2-7; tentatively, D is TRBD1 or TRBD2 (6 bases each). Trimming left V 4 bases short and J 0 bases short, with 19 bases between. CDR1 and CDR2 (germline): MNHEY, SMNVEV (reference sequence). The CDR3 is 17 residues long. CDR3 amino acids: CASSSEGGNFNSYEQYF. Written as DNA, the CDR3 is TGTGCCAGCAGTTCCGAAGGGGGGAATTTCAACTCCTACGAGCAGTACTTC.